This T cell receptor (beta chain) was identified in a study of T cell clones after liver transplantation. Whole-study context: Three of the eight recipients were HCV-positive; the rest had non-autoimmune, non-viral transplant indications.

Generated by immunoSEQ multiplex PCR, the TCRdb table keeps only in-frame clones and is missing some. The sample lists tens of thousands of clones, 90% occurring once. Per germline, CDR1 DFQATT and CDR2 SNEGSKA (reference sequence). V dropped 3 bases and J dropped 6 bases, with 8 bases sitting between them. CDR3 size: 11 residues. General study points: Compared with third party-reactive sequences, donor-reactive ones declined more, independent of withdrawal success. Rather than being deleted, graft donor-reactive T cells may have moved into the graft.

As to this clone: Its specificity is not known.

The sample consisted of CD4+ T cells from blood, taken before liver transplant. The sequence came from a human donor who received a liver transplant. The chain links TRBV20-1 to TRBJ1-1; D ambiguous. Written as DNA, the CDR3 is TGCAGTGCTAGCAGGACGTCTGAAGCTTTCTTT. It specifies CSASRTSEAFF.